This is a list of T cell receptor beta chains from one sample in a study of shared clonotypes between healthy human individuals. Some clones are missing from TCRdb's copy, which holds only in-frame ones; the method was immunoSEQ multiplex PCR. The sample has millions of clones, approximately 90% seen once. Sequencing was carried out using naive CD4+ T cells sorted from blood. These TCRs come from a young man in good health. The CDR3 runs from the conserved cysteine through the conserved F or W. A D gene is named only where the DNA matches it firmly. Not all rows give a size; the values are once, few, many and, for expanded clones, a class.

TRBD2	TRBV5-1	TRBJ2-1	NA	TGCGCCAGCAGCTTGGTAGCGGGAGGGCGATACAATGAGCAGTTCTTC	CASSLVAGGRYNEQFF
NA	TRBV7-9	TRBJ2-6	few	TGTGCCGGAGGGTTGTCTGGGGCCAACGTCCTGACTTTC	CAGGLSGANVLTF
TRBD1	TRBV6-6	TRBJ1-5	NA	TGTGCCAGCGGACAGGGCCAGCCCCAGCATTTT	CASGQGQPQHF
NA	TRBV18	TRBJ2-7	NA	TGTGCCAGCTCACCCCGGACAGAAACCTACGAGCAGTACTTC	CASSPRTETYEQYF
NA	TRBV6-1	TRBJ1-2	NA	TGTGCCAGCAGTGAACTCTCGGCGGGGGGAGGCTACACCTTC	CASSELSAGGGYTF
TRBD1	TRBV11-2	TRBJ2-7	NA	TGTGCCAGCAGCTTAGTTGTGGGGACAGTATCCTACGAGCAGTACTTC	CASSLVVGTVSYEQYF
NA	TRBV7-9	TRBJ2-7	NA	TGTGCCAGCAGCGTGACGGATTACGAGCAGTACTTC	CASSVTDYEQYF
NA	TRBV6-5	TRBJ1-6	NA	TGTGCCAGTGGCTTCGCCTCCTATAATTCACCCCTCCACTTT	CASGFASYNSPLHF
NA	TRBV18	TRBJ2-3	once	TGTGCCAGCTCACCCGGTACAGATAATACGCAGTATTTT	CASSPGTDNTQYF
NA	TRBV27	TRBJ2-1	once	TGTGCCAGCAGTTTTGGTAAGATCCTCCCCAATGAGCAGTTCTTC	CASSFGKILPNEQFF
NA	TRBV19	TRBJ1-1	NA	TGTGCCAGTAGTATAGATATAAGGACTGAAGCTTTCTTT	CASSIDIRTEAFF
NA	TRBV10-1	TRBJ2-5	NA	TGCGCCAGCAGGGCCTTGGGGGGGCGGACCCAGTACTTC	CASRALGGRTQYF
NA	TRBV5-4	TRBJ2-2	NA	TGTGCCAGCAGCCTGGATCTCACCGGGGAGCTGTTTTTT	CASSLDLTGELFF
TRBD1	TRBV30	TRBJ1-5	few	TGTGCCTGGGGGGACAGAGTAGACCAGCCCCAGCATTTT	CAWGDRVDQPQHF
TRBD2	TRBV10-2	TRBJ2-1	NA	TGCGCCAGCAACCCGGGACTAGCGGGGGGTGAGCAGTTCTTC	CASNPGLAGGEQFF
TRBD2	TRBV4-1	TRBJ2-2	NA	TGCGCCAGCAGCCAAGAGGGGACTAGCGGGAGCCCCGGGGAGCTGTTTTTT	CASSQEGTSGSPGELFF
TRBD1	TRBV15	TRBJ2-1	once	TGTGCCACCAGCCAAGGACAGGGCTCCTACAATGAGCAGTTCTTC	CATSQGQGSYNEQFF
NA	TRBV30	TRBJ1-3	few	TGTGCCGTCCCGCAGGGAACTGGAAACACCATATATTTT	CAVPQGTGNTIYF
NA	TRBV6-4	TRBJ1-2	NA	TGTGCCAGCAGTGACTCGGGGGTTGGGTACACCTTC	CASSDSGVGYTF
NA	TRBV5-1	TRBJ2-2	NA	TGCGCCAGCCGACCCGACACCGGGGAGCTGTTTTTT	CASRPDTGELFF
TRBD2	TRBV28	TRBJ2-3	NA	TGTGCCAGCAGTTTCATAGCGGGGTCAGATACGCAGTATTTT	CASSFIAGSDTQYF
NA	TRBV5-1	TRBJ1-2	NA	TGCGCCAGCAGCTTGGAGGGCAGGGATAATTATGGCTACACCTTC	CASSLEGRDNYGYTF
TRBD2	TRBV2	TRBJ2-7	NA	TGTGCCAGCAGGGGGACTAGCGGGCCTCGGCAGTACTTC	CASRGTSGPRQYF
NA	TRBV7-2	TRBJ2-1	once	TGTGCCAGCAGCAAGATGAGGACTCCAAACATTGAGCAGTTCTTC	CASSKMRTPNIEQFF
TRBD2	TRBV7-2	TRBJ2-7	NA	TGTGCCAGCAGCCCGGGGACTAGTTTTCTCGAGCAGTACTTC	CASSPGTSFLEQYF
TRBD2	TRBV5-4	TRBJ2-1	NA	TGTGCCAGCAGCTCCGGACTAGCGGGAATAAATGAGCAGTTCTTC	CASSSGLAGINEQFF
NA	TRBV7-6	TRBJ1-3	NA	TGTGCCAGCAGCCAAGGGGGGGATGGAAACACCATATATTTT	CASSQGGDGNTIYF
NA	TRBV4-1	TRBJ1-6	NA	TGCGCCAGCAGCCAAGTCAGGAGTCCCCCCTATAATTCACCCCTCCACTTT	CASSQVRSPPYNSPLHF
NA	TRBV23-1	TRBJ2-4	NA	TGCGCCAGCAGGGGAGGTCCCTCGGCCAAAAACATTCAGTACTTC	CASRGGPSAKNIQYF
NA	TRBV7-2	TRBJ2-3	NA	TGTGCCAGCAACATCCTATGGAGTAGGACAGATACGCAGTATTTT	CASNILWSRTDTQYF